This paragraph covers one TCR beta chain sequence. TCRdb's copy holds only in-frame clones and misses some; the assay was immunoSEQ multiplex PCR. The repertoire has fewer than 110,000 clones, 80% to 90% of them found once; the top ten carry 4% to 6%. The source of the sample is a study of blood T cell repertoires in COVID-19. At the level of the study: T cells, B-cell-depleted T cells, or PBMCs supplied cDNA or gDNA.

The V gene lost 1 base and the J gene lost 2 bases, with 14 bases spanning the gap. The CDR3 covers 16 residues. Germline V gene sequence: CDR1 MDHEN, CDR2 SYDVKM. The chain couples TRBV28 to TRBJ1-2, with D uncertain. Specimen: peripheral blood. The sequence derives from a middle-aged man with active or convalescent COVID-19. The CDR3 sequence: CASSLSVLQSNYGYTF. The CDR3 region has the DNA TGTGCCAGCAGTTTATCAGTCCTACAGTCCAACTATGGCTACACCTTC.